The 11 T cell receptor beta chains reported below all come from one sample, sequenced in a study of CD8 T cells in Susac syndrome. Reverse transcription of about 0.5 to 1 ug RNA was carried out with random hexamers. TCRdb redid the calling of the immunoSEQ multiplex PCR reads with MiXCR, one entry per CDR3 protein. Seen here are 150,000 to 200,000 distinct CDR3 sequences, roughly 96% observed once, and the top ten hold about 0.096%. The specimen sequenced was CD4+ T cells from PBMCs. Every receptor here comes from a human donor with multiple sclerosis.

The V call is TRBV20-1, the J call TRBJ1-5; D ambiguous. The CDR3 has 12 residues. Germline V gene sequence: CDR1 DFQATT, CDR2 SNEGSKA (reference sequence). Trimming took 6 bases from V and 5 from J, leaving 11 bases between them. The CDR3 loop is CSATPRDQPQHF. The CDR3 bases are TGCAGTGCAACCCCGAGGGATCAGCCCCAGCATTTT.

V is TRBV20-1 and J is TRBJ1-4, with TRBD1 as a possible D gene (5 bases). V shed 2 bases and J shed 4 bases, with 11 bases lying between them. CDR3 length equals 14 residues. Germline lookup yields CDR1 DFQATT and CDR2 SNEGSKA (reference sequence). DNA of the CDR3: TGCAGTGCTAGAAACCGGGACGGTAATGAAAAACTGTTTTTT. Translating it yields CSARNRDGNEKLFF.

The chain uses TRBV29-1 and TRBJ2-2; no firm D call. This CDR3 is 13 amino acids long. Germline V gene lookup returns CDR1 SQVTM and CDR2 ANQGSEA. V was trimmed by 3 bases and J by 7 bases, leaving 12 bases between them. The CDR3 sequence: CSVEGPTYGELFF. The CDR3 bases are TGCAGCGTTGAGGGCCCGACTTACGGGGAGCTGTTTTTT.

The rearrangement uses TRBV20-1 and TRBJ2-1, with D perhaps matching TRBD2 (6 bases). The germline gives CDR1 DFQATT, CDR2 SNEGSKA (reference sequence). Trimming cost V 3 bases and J 9 bases, with 12 bases left between them. This CDR3 spans 12 amino acids. In DNA form, the CDR3 reads TGCAGTGCTAGCGGCGTCGGGGGTGAGCAGTTCTTC. It encodes CSASGVGGEQFF.

The J gene is TRBJ1-2, the V gene TRBV27; possibly TRBD1 for D (5 bases). The V gene's germline CDR1 is MNHEY and CDR2 SMNVEV (reference sequence). This CDR3 has 16 amino acids. Trimming removed 6 bases at V and 4 bases at J, with 21 bases between. CDR3 loop: CASSLHSGNKPYGYTF. The CDR3 DNA sequence: TGTGCCAGCAGCCTTCACTCAGGGAATAAGCCCTATGGCTACACCTTC.

This chain uses TRBV24-1 with TRBJ2-1; D possibly corresponds to TRBD2 (6 bases). Trimming took 5 bases from V and 9 from J, leaving 13 bases between them. The V gene's germline CDR1 is KGHDR and CDR2 SFDVKD. The CDR3 covers 13 residues. CDR3 loop: CATSVSGAGEQFF. CDR3 nucleotides: TGTGCCACCAGTGTCTCCGGAGCGGGTGAGCAGTTCTTC.

V is TRBV6-2 or TRBV6-3 and J is TRBJ2-7; D unresolved. V was pared by 2 bases and J by 6 bases, with 14 bases between. The CDR3 covers 14 residues. The germline gives CDR1 MNHEY, CDR2 SVGEGT. The CDR3 bases are TGTGCCAGCAGTTACGCCGGACCCTCCCGCGAGCAGTACTTC. Protein: CASSYAGPSREQYF.

The table lists this clonotype with a count of one. This chain uses TRBV20-1 with TRBJ2-3; TRBD1 is a possible D gene (5 bases). The ends were cut back, 3 bases at V and 4 bases at J, with 11 bases in the middle. CDR3 length: 13 residues. CDR1 is DFQATT and CDR2 is SNEGSKA in the germline V gene (reference sequence). The CDR3 sequence is CSARNAGPDTQYF. CDR3 in DNA: TGCAGTGCTAGGAACGCAGGGCCAGATACGCAGTATTTT.

The chain carries TRBV20-1 and TRBJ1-2; no reliable D call. The CDR3 length is 16 residues. V lost 5 bases and J lost 0, with 19 bases in between. Germline-derived CDR1 and CDR2 are DFQATT and SNEGSKA (reference sequence). This CDR3 reads CSAFRILRDTNYGYTF. The CDR3 nucleotides read TGCAGTGCTTTCCGGATCCTACGAGACACTAACTATGGCTACACCTTC.

This sequence joins TRBV29-1 and TRBJ2-7; D is unresolved. The V gene lost 0 bases and the J gene lost 2 bases, with 2 bases spanning the gap. Germline V gene lookup returns CDR1 SQVTM and CDR2 ANQGSEA. CDR3 length: 11 amino acids. The CDR3: CSVEEAYEQYF. CDR3 in DNA: TGCAGCGTTGAAGAAGCCTACGAGCAGTACTTC.

This chain links TRBV12-3 or TRBV12-4 with TRBJ2-3, with unresolved D. This CDR3 has 13 residues. Trimming took off 2 bases at V and 6 bases at J, with 9 bases between the two ends. In nucleotides, the CDR3 is TGTGCCAGCAGTTTATCATTGGCTGATACGCAGTATTTT. Protein product: CASSLSLADTQYF.